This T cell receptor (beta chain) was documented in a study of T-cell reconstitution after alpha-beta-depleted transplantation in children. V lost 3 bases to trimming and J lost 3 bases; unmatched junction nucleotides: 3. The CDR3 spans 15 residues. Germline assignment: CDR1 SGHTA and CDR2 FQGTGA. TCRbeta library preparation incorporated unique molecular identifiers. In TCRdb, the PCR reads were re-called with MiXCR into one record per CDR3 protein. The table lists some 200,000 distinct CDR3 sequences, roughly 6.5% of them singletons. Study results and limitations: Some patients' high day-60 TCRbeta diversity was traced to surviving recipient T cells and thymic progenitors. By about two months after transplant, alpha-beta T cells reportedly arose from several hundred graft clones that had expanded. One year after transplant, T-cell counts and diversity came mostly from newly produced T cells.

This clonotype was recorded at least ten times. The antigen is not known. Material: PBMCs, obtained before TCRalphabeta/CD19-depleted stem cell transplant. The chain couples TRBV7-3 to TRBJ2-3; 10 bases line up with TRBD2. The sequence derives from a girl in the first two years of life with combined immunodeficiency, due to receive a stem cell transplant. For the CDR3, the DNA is TGTGCCAGCAGCTTGAGCGGGGGGGCGACAGATACGCAGTATTTT. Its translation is CASSLSGGATDTQYF.